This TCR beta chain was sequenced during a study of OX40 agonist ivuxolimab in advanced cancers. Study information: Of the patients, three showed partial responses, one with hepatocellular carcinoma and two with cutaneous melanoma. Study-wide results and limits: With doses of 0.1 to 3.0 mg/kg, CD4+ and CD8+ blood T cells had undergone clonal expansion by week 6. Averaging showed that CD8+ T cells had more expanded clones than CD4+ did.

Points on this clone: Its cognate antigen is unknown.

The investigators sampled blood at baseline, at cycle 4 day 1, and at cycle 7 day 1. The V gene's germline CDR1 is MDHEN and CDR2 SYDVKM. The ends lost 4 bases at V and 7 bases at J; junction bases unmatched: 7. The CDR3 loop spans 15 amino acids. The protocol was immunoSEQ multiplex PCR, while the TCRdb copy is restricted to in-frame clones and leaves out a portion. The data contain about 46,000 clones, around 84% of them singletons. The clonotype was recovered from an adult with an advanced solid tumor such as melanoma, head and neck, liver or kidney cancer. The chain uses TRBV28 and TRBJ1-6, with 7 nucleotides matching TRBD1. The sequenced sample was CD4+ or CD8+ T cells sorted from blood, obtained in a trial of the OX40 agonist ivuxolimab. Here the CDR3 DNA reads TGTGCCAGCAGTTGGGGTACAGGGGCCAATTCACCCCTCCACTTT. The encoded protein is CASSWGTGANSPLHF.